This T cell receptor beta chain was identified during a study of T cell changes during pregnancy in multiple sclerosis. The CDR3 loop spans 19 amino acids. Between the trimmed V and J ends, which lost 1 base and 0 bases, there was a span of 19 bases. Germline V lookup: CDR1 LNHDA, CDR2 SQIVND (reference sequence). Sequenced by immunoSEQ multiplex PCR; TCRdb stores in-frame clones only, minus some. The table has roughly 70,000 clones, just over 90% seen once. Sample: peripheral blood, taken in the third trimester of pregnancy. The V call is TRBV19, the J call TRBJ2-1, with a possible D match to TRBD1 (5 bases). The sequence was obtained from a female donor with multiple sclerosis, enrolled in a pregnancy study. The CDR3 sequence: CASSIGVGANHLSYNEQFF. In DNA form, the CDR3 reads TGTGCCAGTAGTATAGGAGTAGGGGCTAACCACCTCTCCTACAATGAGCAGTTCTTC.